This TCR beta chain was identified during a study of identical twins. Notes on the study in general: Without tracking the same donors, conclusions rested on cross-sectional statistical analysis. Insertion counts were lower in abundant cord blood beta clonotypes, a trend that memory repertoires did not show. Weaker excess twin sharing was observed in beta out-of-frame sequences. Invariant populations such as MAIT and iNKT cells could partly muddle zero-insertion analyses.

Using its own MiXCR run on the 5' RACE reads, TCRdb lists one record per CDR3 protein. The data show approximately 670,000 distinct CDR3 sequences, with 5.5% to 6.5% seen just once and roughly 1.8% held by the top ten. The CDR3 has 18 residues. Germline lookup yields CDR1 SGHRS and CDR2 YFSETQ. The V and J ends lost 0 bases and 0 bases respectively, with 13 bases between them. Note on this clonotype: Its antigen is unidentified.

The clonotype originates from a man aged 18 to 29 in good health. The sequenced sample consisted of naive T cells sorted from blood. The V and J genes are TRBV5-1 and TRBJ2-6; D unresolved. The CDR3 loop is CASSLGILEISGANVLTF. DNA of the CDR3: TGCGCCAGCAGCTTGGGCATTTTAGAGATCTCTGGGGCCAACGTCCTGACTTTC.